Presented here are 27 T cell receptor beta chains from one specimen sequenced in a study of PD-1 blockade in classical Hodgkin lymphoma. Time point indicated: cycle 4 day 1 (C4D1), after around six weeks of nivolumab. Brentuximab vedotin exposure varied, and every patient relapsed after autologous stem cell transplantation. Method: immunoSEQ multiplex PCR; TCRdb's copy keeps in-frame clones and lacks some. Among roughly 17,000 clones listed, 80% to 90% were seen once. The specimen was peripheral blood mononuclear cells (PBMCs), collected before the fourth cycle of nivolumab. The receptors derive from a human donor with classical Hodgkin lymphoma.

The chain joins TRBV7-9 to TRBJ1-1; D uncertain. This CDR3 is 13 amino acids long. Germline V gene sequence: CDR1 SEHNR, CDR2 FQNEAQ (reference sequence). Trimming pared 3 bases from V and 3 bases from J, leaving 8 bases between. In nucleotides, the CDR3 is TGTGCCAGCAGCTTTACGGGTGACACTGAAGCTTTCTTT. Protein product: CASSFTGDTEAFF.

The chain carries TRBV4-1 and TRBJ1-3; 8 bases line up with TRBD1. CDR1 is MGHRA and CDR2 is YSYEKL in the germline V gene. Trimming took 2 bases from V and 4 from J; bases not matched to a gene: 10. This CDR3 comprises 17 residues. Here the CDR3 DNA reads TGCGCCAGCAGCCAAACTTTAACCAGGGGGCCAGGAAACACCATATATTTT. Protein: CASSQTLTRGPGNTIYF.

This sequence joins TRBV5-1 and TRBJ2-3; the D gene is possibly TRBD1 (6 bases). This CDR3 is built from 14 residues. Deletions cut 4 bases from V and 2 bases from J, with 11 bases between. The germline gives CDR1 SGHRS, CDR2 YFSETQ. The CDR3 DNA follows: TGCGCCAGCAGCCTGGGGGACAACACAGATACGCAGTATTTT. This translates into CASSLGDNTDTQYF.

This clone was recorded a few times. V and J are TRBV2 and TRBJ2-5, with D hard to call. The V end was cut by 6 bases, the J end by 4 bases, with 18 bases between. This CDR3 is built from 15 residues. Germline V CDR1 and CDR2: SNHLY, FYNNEI. This CDR3 is CASRASWKGGETQYF. The DNA of the CDR3 is TGTGCCAGCAGGGCTTCTTGGAAGGGCGGAGAGACCCAGTACTTC.

This chain joins TRBV5-1 and TRBJ1-5; D might be TRBD1 (6 bases). Trimming left V 0 bases short and J 6 bases short, with 13 bases between. Germline assignment: CDR1 SGHRS and CDR2 YFSETQ. The CDR3 has 15 amino acids. CDR3 coding DNA: TGCGCCAGCAGCTTGGACGGACAGCAAGGTCAGCCCCAGCATTTT. Its translation is CASSLDGQQGQPQHF.

V is TRBV4-2 and J is TRBJ2-1; the match to TRBD1 covers 8 bases. The junction had 9 bases not matched to a gene; V was cut back by 0 bases and J by 8 bases. The CDR3 is made up of 16 amino acids. In germline, CDR1 is LGHNA, CDR2 YNFKEQ. CDR3 in amino acids: CASSQDDHRGSDEQFF. The CDR3 coding sequence is TGTGCCAGCAGCCAAGATGACCACAGGGGGTCCGATGAGCAGTTCTTC.

The chain uses TRBV11-3 and TRBJ2-1; D is unresolved. Looked up from germline, CDR1 is SGHNT and CDR2 is YENEEA. V was trimmed by 2 bases and J by 3 bases, leaving 5 bases between them. The CDR3 runs 13 residues. The CDR3 sequence: CASSLNGYNEQFF. The CDR3 DNA reads TGTGCCAGCAGCTTAAACGGCTACAATGAGCAGTTCTTC.

This rearrangement joins TRBV7-9 to TRBJ2-6, with no clear D. Germline CDR1 and CDR2: SEHNR and FQNEAQ (reference sequence). V lost 1 base, J lost 1 base, and 5 bases lay in between. CDR3 size: 15 residues. The CDR3 coding sequence is TGTGCCAGCAGCTTAGAGATGTCTGGGGCCAACGTCCTGACTTTC. It is translated as CASSLEMSGANVLTF.

V gene TRBV6-6 combines with J gene TRBJ2-2, with unresolved D. The length of the CDR3 is 12 residues. Germline assignment: CDR1 MNHNY and CDR2 SVGAGI (reference sequence). V dropped 2 bases and J dropped 3 bases, with 1 base sitting between them. CDR3 sequence: CASSYHTGELFF. CDR3 coding DNA: TGTGCCAGCAGTTACCACACCGGGGAGCTGTTTTTT.

The V gene is TRBV5-4, the J gene TRBJ2-2, with D perhaps TRBD2 (6 bases). The CDR3 totals 13 residues. The germline V gene encodes CDR1 SGHNT and CDR2 YYREEE (reference sequence). Trimming pared 4 bases from V and 6 bases from J, leaving 10 bases between. CDR3 protein: CASSIGGSGELFF. The CDR3 coding sequence is TGTGCCAGCAGCATTGGGGGGTCCGGGGAGCTGTTTTTT.

V gene TRBV16 combines with J gene TRBJ1-1; D is unresolved. V was cut by 2 bases and J by 2 bases, with 12 bases left in between. The CDR3 is 15 residues long. Germline V gene lookup returns CDR1 KGHSY and CDR2 FQNENV. CDR3 residues: CASSQGSARNTEAFF. In nucleotides, the CDR3 is TGTGCCAGCAGCCAAGGATCCGCGAGAAACACTGAAGCTTTCTTT.

This rearrangement joins TRBV27 to TRBJ1-2, with 8 nucleotides matching TRBD1. The CDR3 covers 15 residues. Germline V gives CDR1 MNHEY, CDR2 SMNVEV (reference sequence). V dropped 4 bases and J dropped 3; count of bases not matched to a gene: 7. This chain's CDR3 is CASSSAGGADYGYTF. DNA for the CDR3: TGTGCCAGCAGTTCCGCAGGGGGCGCGGACTATGGCTACACCTTC.

V and J are TRBV10-2 and TRBJ2-2, with TRBD2 matching 8 bases. After removal of 7 bases from V and 3 bases from J, the junction contained 16 bases not matched to a gene. Looked up from germline, CDR1 is WSHSY and CDR2 is SAAADI. The CDR3 runs to 18 residues. CDR3 region: CASIGLAGPNRDTGELFF. CDR3 nucleotide sequence: TGCGCCAGCATAGGGCTAGCGGGTCCCAATAGGGACACCGGGGAGCTGTTTTTT.

CDR3 in DNA: TGTGCCAGCAGCCCCCCGACAGGGGTGCGAGATACGCAGTATTTT. It encodes CASSPPTGVRDTQYF. The chain has TRBV6-6 and TRBJ2-3; TRBD1 matches 8 bases. The CDR3 runs to 15 residues. Germline V gives CDR1 MNHNY, CDR2 SVGAGI (reference sequence). The V gene end was trimmed by 6 bases and the J gene end by 5 bases; junction bases not matched to a gene: 10.

CDR3 nucleotides: TGCGCCAGCACCACAGTAGGGGCTATATCTGAAGCTTTCTTT. This translates into CASTTVGAISEAFF. The chain couples TRBV5-1 to TRBJ1-1; possibly TRBD1 for D (5 bases). Germline CDR1 is SGHRS and CDR2 is YFSETQ. V was pared by 6 bases and J by 6 bases, with 18 bases between. The CDR3 spans 14 residues. Full variable domain (missing parts from reference TRBV5-1 and TRBJ1-1): KAGVTQTPRYLIKTRGQQVTLSCSPISGHRSVSWYQQTPGQGLQFLFEYFSETQRNKGNFPGRFSGRQFSNSRSEMNVSTLELGDSALYLCASTTVGAISEAFFGQGTRLTVV.

This clone was seen a single time. The J gene is TRBJ2-5, the V gene TRBV2; no clear D gene. CDR3 length: 16 amino acids. Germline V gene sequence: CDR1 SNHLY, CDR2 FYNNEI. The germline V and J ends were trimmed by 3 bases and 2 bases, with 16 bases remaining between them. The CDR3 bases are TGTGCCAGCAGTGATAAGGCTGCGGAGATACAAGAGACCCAGTACTTC. Its translation: CASSDKAAEIQETQYF.

This chain uses TRBV27 with TRBJ1-2, with 7 bases that match TRBD1. The germline V gene has CDR1 MNHEY and CDR2 SMNVEV (reference sequence). Germline trimming cut 5 bases from V and 4 bases from J; bases unmatched to any gene: 4. This CDR3 is built from 13 residues. CDR3 loop: CASSGDRVYGYTF. For the CDR3, the DNA is TGTGCCAGCAGTGGTGACAGGGTCTATGGCTACACCTTC.

The V call is TRBV7-8, the J call TRBJ2-5; the match to TRBD1 covers 8 bases. Germline CDR1 SGHVS, CDR2 FQNEAQ. J gave up 4 bases and V 0 bases, and 4 bases lay outside the gene matches. The CDR3 runs to 15 residues. CDR3 nucleotides: TGTGCCAGCAGCTTAGCCAGGGGGCGCGTAGAGACCCAGTACTTC. It codes for CASSLARGRVETQYF.

This clone showed up just a few times. The V call is TRBV6-5, the J call TRBJ1-2, with 8 positions matching TRBD1. The CDR3 loop spans 15 amino acids. Germline V gene data show CDR1 as MNHEY and CDR2 as SVGAGI. J was trimmed by 7 bases and V by 7 bases; bases with no gene match: 14. In DNA, the CDR3 is TGTGCCAGCACCGAGGGGGGAGCAGGGGGCCGTGGCTACACCTTC. It is translated as CASTEGGAGGRGYTF.

The gene calls are TRBV7-2 and TRBJ1-2; maybe TRBD1 (6 bases). Trimming pared 4 bases from V and 4 bases from J, leaving 13 bases between. The CDR3 loop spans 14 amino acids. Germline CDR1 is SGHTA and CDR2 is FQGNSA. The CDR3: CASSSRTATYGYTF. The CDR3 bases are TGTGCCAGCAGCTCGAGGACAGCAACCTATGGCTACACCTTC. The variable domain in full, completed from reference TRBV7-2 and TRBJ1-2, reads GAGVSQSPSNKVTEKGKDVELRCDPISGHTALYWYRQSLGQGLEFLIYFQGNSAPDKSGLPSDRFSAERTGGSVSTLTIQRTQQEDSAVYLCASSSRTATYGYTFGSGTRLTVV.

The chain joins TRBV7-4 to TRBJ1-5, with D possibly being TRBD1 (5 bases). Trimming left V 5 bases short and J 2 bases short, with 16 bases between. Germline CDR1 is SGHVT and CDR2 is SQSDAQ. This CDR3 has 16 amino acids. CDR3: CASSLGGGRGNQPQHF. The CDR3 DNA sequence: TGTGCCAGCAGCCTAGGCGGGGGACGTGGCAATCAGCCCCAGCATTTT.

This clone was picked up a small number of times. V usage is TRBV25-1 and J usage is TRBJ1-5; the D gene is possibly TRBD1 (6 bases). The CDR3 contains 14 residues. Germline values: CDR1 MGHDK, CDR2 SYGVNS. The V end was cut by 6 bases, the J end by 7 bases, with 16 bases between. CDR3 nucleotides: TGTGCCAGCAGGGAGGCAGGGGAGGGGCAGCCCCAGCATTTT. This sequence encodes CASREAGEGQPQHF. Based on the CDR3 plus reference TRBV25-1 and TRBJ1-5, the full variable domain is EADIYQTPRYLVIGTGKKITLECSQTMGHDKMYWYQQDPGMELHLIHYSYGVNSTEKGDLSSESTVSRIRTEHFPLTLESARPSHTSQYLCASREAGEGQPQHFGDGTRLSIL.

The chain recombines TRBV7-9 with TRBJ2-5; 11 nucleotides line up with TRBD2. Germline loops: CDR1 SEHNR, CDR2 FQNEAQ (reference sequence). Trimming took 5 bases from V and 4 from J; bases not matched to a gene: 3. This CDR3 spans 14 amino acids. CDR3 sequence (DNA): TGTGCCAGCAGCCCTAGCGGGGGGTCAGAGACCCAGTACTTC. As protein: CASSPSGGSETQYF.

The chain joins TRBV6-6 to TRBJ1-5, with 10 bases aligning to TRBD1. This CDR3 has 15 residues. Germline-derived CDR1 and CDR2 are MNHNY and SVGAGI (reference sequence). Trimming cost V 6 bases and J 11 bases; bases outside gene matches: 13. The DNA of the CDR3 is TGTGCCAGCAGAAACCCCGGGACAGGGGTCTTTTCCCAGCATTTT. This sequence encodes CASRNPGTGVFSQHF.

The chain employs TRBV4-2 and TRBJ1-2; TRBD1 matches at 11 bases. Trimming cost V 3 bases and J 2 bases; bases outside gene matches: 11. This CDR3 contains 18 residues. The germline CDR1 and CDR2 sequences are LGHNA and YNFKEQ. As DNA, the CDR3 is TGTGCCAGCAGCCACCCGGATGCAGGACAGGGGGCCAACTATGGCTACACCTTC. This gives the protein CASSHPDAGQGANYGYTF.

The chain joins TRBV7-9 to TRBJ2-5, with D uncertain. Germline assignment: CDR1 SEHNR and CDR2 FQNEAQ (reference sequence). Deletions cut 4 bases from V and 11 bases from J, with 20 bases between. The CDR3 extends over 14 amino acids. This CDR3 is CASSYGPQETSQYF. The CDR3 region has the DNA TGTGCCAGCAGCTACGGCCCGCAAGAGACCTCTCAGTACTTC. Together with reference TRBV7-9 and TRBJ2-5, the CDR3 gives the full variable domain: DTGVSQNPRHKITKRGQNVTFRCDPISEHNRLYWYRQTLGQGPEFLTYFQNEAQLEKSRLLSDRFSAERPKGSFSTLEIQRTEQGDSAMYLCASSYGPQETSQYFGPGTRLLVL.

This sequence joins TRBV5-8 and TRBJ1-2; D gene ambiguous. Trimming took 0 bases from V and 4 from J, leaving 16 bases between them. The CDR3 runs to 16 residues. Per germline, CDR1 SGHTS and CDR2 YDEGEE. CDR3 in amino acids: CASSLVGKTSIYGYTF. The CDR3 DNA reads TGTGCCAGCAGCTTGGTAGGGAAGACTTCAATCTATGGCTACACCTTC.